Below are 30 T cell receptor beta chains sequenced from a single sample in a study of blood T cell repertoires in COVID-19. The repertoire was sequenced with immunoSEQ multiplex PCR; TCRdb's copy has only in-frame clones and lacks some. The profile shows some 490,000 clones, less than 90% of them singletons. The sample consisted of PBMCs or T cells enriched from blood (not recorded which). These TCRs come from a woman in her sixties or seventies who had recovered from COVID-19.

The rearrangement uses TRBV7-2 and TRBJ2-3; 9 bases match TRBD2. This CDR3 region has 16 residues. Germline CDR1 SGHTA, CDR2 FQGNSA. With 6 bases clipped from V and 1 base from J, the junction kept 8 bases outside the gene matches. CDR3 sequence (DNA): TGTGCCAGCAGGGGTGGTAGCGGGGGTCGCACAGATACGCAGTATTTT. This translates into CASRGGSGGRTDTQYF.

The chain uses TRBV14 and TRBJ1-1; D unclear. V gave up 1 base and J gave up 3 bases, with 12 bases separating them. The CDR3 length is 15 residues. The V gene's germline CDR1 is SGHDN and CDR2 FVKESK. CDR3 region: CASSQVGGQYTEAFF. The CDR3 DNA is TGTGCCAGCAGCCAAGTGGGAGGGCAGTACACTGAAGCTTTCTTT.

The chain links TRBV25-1 to TRBJ2-7; D not certain. The CDR3 contains 12 residues. Germline V gives CDR1 MGHDK, CDR2 SYGVNS. Between the trimmed V and J ends, which lost 3 bases and 2 bases, there was a span of 5 bases. The CDR3, as DNA: TGTGCCAGCAGTGACAAGCCCTACGAGCAGTACTTC. This encodes CASSDKPYEQYF.

This rearrangement joins TRBV24-1 to TRBJ2-2; the match to TRBD1 covers 9 bases. The CDR3 totals 17 residues. V lost 4 bases, J lost 0 bases, and 5 bases stayed unmatched. Germline V gives CDR1 KGHDR, CDR2 SFDVKD. The CDR3 sequence: CATSDNTGGTNTGELFF. CDR3 sequence (DNA): TGTGCCACCAGTGACAATACAGGGGGCACGAACACCGGGGAGCTGTTTTTT.

This chain joins TRBV5-1 and TRBJ2-5; 8 positions agree with TRBD1. Losses at the gene ends were 4 bases for V and 5 bases for J; bases not matched to a gene: 10. Germline CDR1 SGHRS, CDR2 YFSETQ. The CDR3 contains 15 residues. The CDR3 loop is CASSDPQGAGETQYF. The CDR3 region has the DNA TGCGCCAGCAGCGATCCCCAGGGGGCGGGGGAGACCCAGTACTTC.

The chain carries TRBV7-9 and TRBJ2-1; 7 positions agree with TRBD2. In germline, CDR1 is SEHNR, CDR2 FQNEAQ (reference sequence). The J segment lost 10 bases and the V segment lost 6 bases, leaving 6 bases of the junction unmatched. This CDR3 contains 12 residues. CDR3 sequence reads: CASRGRGGEQFF. In nucleotides, the CDR3 is TGTGCCAGCAGGGGAAGGGGAGGGGAGCAGTTCTTC.

V is TRBV28 and J is TRBJ1-6, with a possible D match to TRBD1 (6 bases). With 6 bases removed from V and 5 bases from J, the gap between germline ends came to 11 bases. In germline, CDR1 is MDHEN, CDR2 SYDVKM. The CDR3 is 14 amino acids. The CDR3 protein is CASRYRANNSPLHF. The CDR3 region has the DNA TGTGCCAGCAGATACAGGGCAAATAATTCACCCCTCCACTTT.

The chain has TRBV12-5 and TRBJ2-7; 7 bases are shared with TRBD1. The germline V gene has CDR1 LGHNT and CDR2 FRNRAP. CDR3 size: 16 residues. The trim removed 2 bases at V and 3 bases at J, leaving 10 bases unmatched. In DNA form, the CDR3 reads TGTGCTAGTGGTTTGATAAATCCGGGACAGAGCTACGAGCAGTACGTC. This translates into CASGLINPGQSYEQYV.

This clone turned up a few times. This chain connects TRBV5-6 to TRBJ2-3, with D possibly TRBD1 on 6 matching bases. V lost 4 bases, J lost 2 bases, and 14 bases lay in between. The CDR3 contains 15 residues. CDR1 SGHDT and CDR2 YYEEEE come from the germline V gene. Here the CDR3 reads CASSPKKGDTDTQYF. The CDR3 DNA is TGTGCCAGCAGCCCAAAAAAGGGGGACACAGATACGCAGTATTTT.

The chain has TRBV18 and TRBJ2-2; a possible D gene is TRBD1 (5 bases). V was cut by 2 bases and J by 6 bases, with 10 bases left in between. This CDR3 spans 14 amino acids. Per the germline V gene, CDR1 is KGHSH and CDR2 is LQKENI. This chain's CDR3 is CASSPATVSGELFF. DNA for the CDR3: TGTGCCAGCTCACCAGCGACAGTCTCCGGGGAGCTGTTTTTT.

The chain has TRBV6-5 and TRBJ2-7; a weak D match, TRBD2 (6 bases). The CDR3 contains 14 residues. V was clipped by 0 bases and J by 5 bases, with 11 bases between them. Germline V gene data show CDR1 as MNHEY and CDR2 as SVGAGI. The CDR3 DNA is TGTGCCAGCAGTTACTCAGGAGGGGCGAACGAGCAGTACGTC. Translation gives CASSYSGGANEQYV.

The chain recombines TRBV4-1 with TRBJ2-1; 14 bases match TRBD2. V was pared by 3 bases and J by 0 bases, with 10 bases of the junction left unmatched. Germline lookup yields CDR1 MGHRA and CDR2 YSYEKL. The CDR3 is 20 residues long. This CDR3 reads CASSHPRTSGGSTSYNEQFF. Written as DNA, the CDR3 is TGCGCCAGCAGCCATCCCAGGACTAGCGGGGGGTCAACCTCCTACAATGAGCAGTTCTTC.

This chain uses TRBV6-5 with TRBJ2-7, with D possibly being TRBD1 (5 bases). The CDR3 is made up of 16 amino acids. Germline-derived CDR1 and CDR2 are MNHEY and SVGAGI. The germline V and J ends were trimmed by 0 bases and 3 bases, with 15 bases remaining between them. The CDR3 spells CASSYSRRGVVYEQYF. The CDR3 coding sequence is TGTGCCAGCAGTTACTCGAGAAGGGGTGTTGTCTACGAGCAGTACTTC.

This clone was seen just once. The chain joins TRBV30 to TRBJ2-7; possible D gene TRBD2, 6 bases. The V end lost 1 base, the J end lost 0 bases, and 10 bases lay between the germline ends. This CDR3 contains 14 residues. Germline V gene data show CDR1 as GTSNPN and CDR2 as SVGIG (reference sequence). The CDR3 loop is CAWSAKGLSYEQYV. In nucleotides, the CDR3 is TGTGCCTGGAGTGCGAAGGGACTCTCCTACGAGCAGTACGTC.

Comments on this clone: One end of the junction does not line up with germline, which may come from a read error. The V gene is TRBV10-2, the J gene TRBJ1-2; 10 bases align to TRBD1. CDR3 length: 19 amino acids. Germline lookup yields CDR1 WSHSY and CDR2 SAAADI. In DNA, the CDR3 is TGCGCCAGCAGCGAGTGGGGACAGGGGCGGGACACGGGCTTGTATGGCTACACCTTC. This sequence encodes CASSEWGQGRDTGLYGYTF.

The chain uses TRBV4-1 and TRBJ2-2, with D perhaps TRBD2 (6 bases). Looked up from germline, CDR1 is MGHRA and CDR2 is YSYEKL. The CDR3 consists of 16 residues. The V end was cut by 0 bases, the J end by 5 bases, with 13 bases between. The CDR3 coding sequence is TGCGCCAGCAGCCAAGACCTACTAGCAGCAACCGGGGAGCTGTTTTTT. This codes for CASSQDLLAATGELFF.

Concerning this clone itself: Different DNA sequences within this sample yield the same CDR3. V usage is TRBV5-1 and J usage is TRBJ2-6, with D possibly TRBD1 on 5 matching bases. The germline gives CDR1 SGHRS, CDR2 YFSETQ. V was cut by 2 bases and J by 4 bases, with 7 bases left in between. There are 14 residues in the CDR3. CDR3 in amino acids: CASSLGVGANVLTF. The CDR3 DNA reads as TGCGCCAGCAGCTTAGGGGTCGGGGCCAACGTCCTGACTTTC. The full variable domain, in which reference TRBV5-1 and TRBJ2-6 provide the parts outside the CDR3, is KAGVTQTPRYLIKTRGQQVTLSCSPISGHRSVSWYQQTPGQGLQFLFEYFSETQRNKGNFPGRFSGRQFSNSRSEMNVSTLELGDSALYLCASSLGVGANVLTFGAGSRLTVL.

CDR3 residues: CASSLGAATNEKLFF. The CDR3 region has the DNA TGCGCCAGCAGCTTAGGAGCCGCAACTAATGAAAAACTGTTTTTT. The chain has TRBV5-1 and TRBJ1-4; D is unresolved. V was trimmed by 2 bases and J by 0 bases, leaving 8 bases between them. Germline loops: CDR1 SGHRS, CDR2 YFSETQ. The CDR3 contains 15 residues. The full variable domain, with the rest looked up from reference TRBV5-1 and TRBJ1-4, is KAGVTQTPRYLIKTRGQQVTLSCSPISGHRSVSWYQQTPGQGLQFLFEYFSETQRNKGNFPGRFSGRQFSNSRSEMNVSTLELGDSALYLCASSLGAATNEKLFFGSGTQLSVL.

This clone showed up just a few times. This chain links TRBV11-3 with TRBJ1-2; TRBD1 might be the D (5 bases). The V end was cut by 5 bases, the J end by 0 bases, with 13 bases between. Germline CDR1 reads SGHNT; CDR2 reads YENEEA. This CDR3 contains 15 residues. The CDR3 loop reads CASSPRGTANYGYTF. As DNA, the CDR3 is TGTGCCAGCAGCCCCCGGGGGACGGCTAACTATGGCTACACCTTC. Using reference TRBV11-3 and TRBJ1-2 for the parts outside the CDR3, the full variable domain is EAGVVQSPRYKIIEKKQPVAFWCNPISGHNTLYWYLQNLGQGPELLIRYENEEAVDDSQLPKDRFSAERLKGVDSTLKIQPAELGDSAVYLCASSPRGTANYGYTFGSGTRLTVV.

The chain couples TRBV4-1 to TRBJ2-7; TRBD2 matches at 10 bases. Germline-derived CDR1 and CDR2 are MGHRA and YSYEKL. The CDR3 loop spans 15 amino acids. V lost 1 base, J lost 3 bases, and 3 bases stayed unmatched. For the CDR3, the DNA is TGCGCCAGCAGCCAAGCGCTAGCGGGGGACTACGAGCAGTACTTC. Protein product: CASSQALAGDYEQYF.

V is TRBV3-1 (or the pseudogene TRBV3-2) and J is TRBJ2-2; D gene uncertain. Between the trimmed V and J ends, which lost 3 bases and 5 bases, there was a span of 7 bases. The CDR3 is made up of 13 amino acids. CDR1 and CDR2 from the germline V gene are LGHDT and YNNKEL (reference sequence). The CDR3 here is CASSQRWTGELFF. The CDR3 nucleotides are TGTGCCAGCAGCCAGCGGTGGACCGGGGAGCTGTTTTTT.

V usage is TRBV2 and J usage is TRBJ1-2, with 7 bases fitting TRBD1. Losses at the gene ends were 5 bases for V and 5 bases for J; bases not matched to a gene: 5. The CDR3 has 13 amino acids. Germline V gene data show CDR1 as SNHLY and CDR2 as FYNNEI. CDR3 protein: CASSWGQSYGYTF. The CDR3 bases are TGTGCCAGCAGTTGGGGACAGTCATATGGCTACACCTTC.

This clone was detected once. The rearrangement uses TRBV9 and TRBJ2-2; the D gene is possibly TRBD2 (5 bases). CDR1 is SGDLS and CDR2 is YYNGEE in the germline V gene. CDR3 size: 14 residues. V gave up 4 bases and J gave up 7 bases, with 14 bases separating them. CDR3 bases: TGTGCCAGCAGCCCCCAGGACTGGGGCGGGGAGCTGTTTTTT. Translating it yields CASSPQDWGGELFF. Full variable domain (remainder filled in from reference TRBV9 and TRBJ2-2): DSGVTQTPKHLITATGQRVTLRCSPRSGDLSVYWYQQSLDQGLQFLIQYYNGEERAKGNILERFSAQQFPDLHSELNLSSLELGDSALYFCASSPQDWGGELFFGEGSRLTVL.

This chain uses TRBV21-1 with TRBJ1-2; TRBD1 was called by the table and not checked on the DNA. TRBV21-1 is listed as a pseudogene. The CDR3 covers 18 residues. The CDR3 loop reads CASSLHLPTGEDRHGYTF. CDR3 in DNA: TGTGCCAGCAGCTTACACCTCCCGACAGGGGAGGATAGGCATGGCTACACCTTC.

The V and J genes are TRBV2 and TRBJ1-5; 7 nucleotides align to TRBD1. The ends lost 3 bases at V and 4 bases at J; junction bases unmatched: 0. The CDR3 contains 13 residues. Germline values: CDR1 SNHLY, CDR2 FYNNEI. The CDR3 here is CASSEDRNQPQHF. The CDR3 DNA is TGTGCCAGCAGTGAGGACAGGAATCAGCCCCAGCATTTT.

The rearrangement joins TRBV30 to TRBJ2-5, with D tentatively TRBD2 (5 bases). Per germline, CDR1 GTSNPN and CDR2 SVGIG (reference sequence). This CDR3 comprises 14 residues. The germline V and J ends were trimmed by 2 bases and 5 bases, with 15 bases remaining between them. This CDR3 reads CAWSRGRLVETQYF. In nucleotides, the CDR3 is TGTGCCTGGAGTCGGGGTCGGCTAGTGGAGACCCAGTACTTC.

J is TRBJ1-4 and V is TRBV5-1; TRBD1 agrees at 8 bases. Unmatched junction bases numbered 7, after V lost 4 bases and J lost 8 bases. CDR1 and CDR2 (germline): SGHRS, YFSETQ. CDR3 length equals 14 residues. The DNA of the CDR3 is TGCGCCAGCAGCGCGGGACAGGTTAACGAAAAACTGTTTTTT. As protein: CASSAGQVNEKLFF.

The chain uses TRBV3-1 (or the pseudogene TRBV3-2) and TRBJ2-3; 9 bases are shared with TRBD2. Losses at the gene ends were 4 bases for V and 1 base for J; bases not matched to a gene: 6. Germline V gene sequence: CDR1 LGHDT, CDR2 YNNKEL (reference sequence). The CDR3 consists of 16 residues. The CDR3: CASSLFLAGGTDTQYF. For the CDR3, the DNA is TGTGCCAGCAGCCTTTTTTTAGCGGGGGGCACAGATACGCAGTATTTT.

The rearrangement joins TRBV2 to TRBJ2-1; D is undetermined. Germline V gene data show CDR1 as SNHLY and CDR2 as FYNNEI. The CDR3 runs 15 residues. The V end was cut by 2 bases, the J end by 2 bases, with 10 bases between. Written as DNA, the CDR3 is TGTGCCAGCAGTGAAAACGCGGTGGCCTACAATGAGCAGTTCTTC. Translating gives CASSENAVAYNEQFF.

The J gene is TRBJ2-2, the V gene TRBV7-6, with D tentatively TRBD1 (5 bases). CDR3 length equals 15 residues. Germline CDR1 SGHVS, CDR2 FNYEAQ. With 5 bases removed from V and 5 bases from J, the gap between germline ends came to 15 bases. This CDR3 reads CASSPDQGETGELFF. For the CDR3, the DNA is TGTGCCAGCAGCCCGGATCAGGGTGAAACCGGGGAGCTGTTTTTT.